This T cell receptor (beta chain) was found in a study of T cell responses to AZD1222 COVID-19 vaccine. Study overall: Pooling covered second doses at about 4 or about 12 weeks.

Profiling relied on immunoSEQ multiplex PCR, and the TCRdb table lists in-frame clones only, not all of them. The table lists more than 100,000 clones, nearly 95% of them singletons. Study-level results: Unmutated variant regions reportedly attract nearly half of all spike-specific TCRs. Across the whole spike, CD4 TCRs peaked at regions 160-218 and 743-854.

Comment on this clone: What it recognizes is unknown.

Germline assignment: CDR1 SNHLY and CDR2 FYNNEI. The CDR3 loop spans 12 amino acids. V gave up 6 bases and J gave up 5 bases, with 5 bases separating them. The TCR sequence derives from an adult in good health. Sequencing used peripheral blood, obtained on day 0 of AZD1222 vaccination. The gene calls are TRBV2 and TRBJ1-6; D ambiguous. CDR3 bases: TGTGCCAGCAGAGGAGATAATTCACCCCTCCACTTT. Its translation is CASRGDNSPLHF.